These T cell receptor beta chains were read from a single sample in a study of blood T cells in healthy people across ages. Each CDR3 protein gets one entry after TCRdb re-called the 5' RACE reads with MiXCR. The sample includes hundreds of thousands of distinct CDR3 sequences, approximately 22% seen only once; the top ten take roughly 22%. Sequencing input: blood. These TCRs come from a man aged 70 or older in good health. Both conserved end residues are part of each CDR3. The D gene is left open where the match is weak.

>TRBV12-3/TRBV12-4|TRBJ1-2|.
CASSPGIPNYGYTF
>TRBV11-2|TRBJ2-3|.
CASSAASPSTDTQYF
>TRBV11-2|TRBJ1-4|.
CASRRPENEKLFF
>TRBV6-5|TRBJ2-3|.
CASSEQVFHRTDTQYF
>TRBV6-5|TRBJ1-3|TRBD1
CASSRTGGSGNTIYF
>TRBV12-3/TRBV12-4|TRBJ2-1|TRBD2
CASSLSSASGTYNEQFF
>TRBV5-1|TRBJ2-5|.
CASSLVPEGQRQYF
>TRBV7-8|TRBJ2-1|.
CASSLQGGEQFF
>TRBV10-3|TRBJ1-4|.
CAISEEGGEKLFF
>TRBV4-1|TRBJ1-3|.
CASSQHDRTPGNTIYF
>TRBV20-1|TRBJ2-1|.
CSARPPRGTYNEQFF
>TRBV7-2|TRBJ2-7|.
CASSLGARNQGEQYF
>TRBV24-1|TRBJ2-1|TRBD1
CATSDGQGLRNEQFF
>TRBV29-1|.|TRBD1
CSLSTQGVGEQFF
>TRBV12-3/TRBV12-4|TRBJ1-2|TRBD1
CASNLGRQGIHGYTF